This T cell receptor beta chain came from a study of CD8+CD57+ T cells in acquired aplastic anemia. Germline CDR1 is SGDLS and CDR2 is YYNGEE. CDR3 length: 16 amino acids. Trimming shortened V by 2 bases and J by 8 bases, and 20 bases separated the two germline ends. Genomic DNA acted as the template from which TCR beta VDJ combination and CDR3 sequence profiling were carried out. Each CDR3 protein gets one entry after TCRdb re-called the reads with MiXCR. This sample yields just over 400,000 distinct CDR3 sequences, of which under 80% are seen a single time; more than 3.5% belongs to the top ten. The source of this sequence is a human donor in good health, serving as a control. The chain employs TRBV9 and TRBJ2-1, with D perhaps matching TRBD1 (5 bases). The sample was sorted CD4+, CD8+, or CD8+CD57+ T cells (not recorded which) from PBMCs. The CDR3 is CASSVVSAWGVDEQFF. The CDR3 coding sequence is TGTGCCAGCAGCGTGGTGTCAGCGTGGGGCGTGGATGAGCAGTTCTTC.